This TCR beta chain was captured by sequencing in a study of Ad26.COV2.S vaccination and SARS-CoV-2 variants. Study as a whole: The donor participated in the COV1001 trial, in its Ad26.COV2.S arm. Intramuscular Ad26.COV2.S doses were given once or twice, 56 days apart.

Study-level findings and limits: Vaccine and placebo recipients had comparable breadth of non-spike TCRs. Vaccine recipients had higher spike-specific TCR breadth than placebo recipients.

The CDR3 totals 14 residues. Trimming took 6 bases from V and 5 from J; bases not matched to a gene: 10. Germline-derived CDR1 and CDR2 are SGHTA and FQGNSA. Described treatment: some 19 received Ad26.COV2.S at low or high dose, single or two shots; several received placebo; per-sample allocation not given. Sampling happened 63 days after the first vaccine or placebo injection. As concerns this clone: Its cognate antigen is unknown.

Profiling relied on immunoSEQ multiplex PCR, and the TCRdb table lists in-frame clones only, not all of them. The table shows around 450,000 clones, with roughly 89% occurring only once. This specimen was peripheral blood, taken in a trial of Ad26.COV2.S vaccine versus placebo. This chain connects TRBV7-2 to TRBJ2-7, with 7 bases fitting TRBD2. The source is a person between 18 and 60 years old who received the Ad26.COV2.S COVID-19 vaccine or a placebo. For the CDR3, the DNA is TGTGCCAGCAGACCCGACCCCGCGGGGGACGAGCAGTACTTC. Translating it yields CASRPDPAGDEQYF.